This T cell receptor beta chain was observed in a study of regulatory T cells in long-lasting Graves disease. Stated time point: newly diagnosed GD, antithyroid drugs for less than 3 months. PBMC-extracted RNA yielded the TCR library. Approximately 9-milliliter peripheral blood samples went into EDTA tubes. Study conclusions and caveats: Persistent Graves' patients showed less TCR diversity than newly diagnosed patients showed. There were preferences for TRBV28, TRBJ1-2 and TRBJ2-5 in persistent disease.

Germline CDR1 and CDR2: MNHNS and SASEGT. Trimming took off 5 bases at V and 8 bases at J, with 13 bases between the two ends. The CDR3 is 13 residues long. This clonotype came up many times. Its antigen is not known. iRepertoire HTBI primers and Arm-PCR of CDR3 regions built TCR beta libraries. TCRdb reprocessed the multiplex PCR reads with MiXCR, giving one entry per CDR3 protein. This table has about 330,000 distinct CDR3 sequences, 15% to 20% appearing once. The same data also contributed to another study, on T cells in Graves' hyperthyroidism and ophthalmopathy. In that study: Those with hyperthyroidism were 18 to 65 years old, newly diagnosed, and ill for under 2 months.

Sequenced here: peripheral blood mononuclear cells (PBMCs), sampled at new diagnosis, from a patient treated with antithyroid drugs. The sequence came from a woman between 18 and 30 years old with Graves disease. The rearrangement joins TRBV6-1 to TRBJ2-1; D might be TRBD2 (6 bases). Here the CDR3 reads CASSSGFRDEQFF. CDR3 coding DNA: TGTGCCAGCAGTAGCGGGTTTAGGGATGAGCAGTTCTTC.